Given below is one TCR beta chain in context. Its antigen remains unknown. CDR1 and CDR2 (germline): LNHDA, SQIVND (reference sequence). This CDR3 comprises 15 residues. The V gene end was trimmed by 4 bases and the J gene end by 5 bases; junction bases not matched to a gene: 8. Hyperthyroidism of Graves' type that showed no ophthalmopathy progression within 18 months was stable. PBMCs were obtained from approximately 10 ml fresh peripheral blood. The CDR3 regions of TCR beta were amplified from RNA transcripts. TCR CDR3 underwent first-round RT-PCR with the HTBI primer set. TCRdb redid the calling of the multiplex PCR reads with MiXCR, one entry per CDR3 protein. The sample has over 150,000 distinct CDR3 sequences; roughly 17% are singletons. The record originates from a study of T cells in Graves' hyperthyroidism and ophthalmopathy. Study-level background: Peripheral blood was acquired at first diagnosis, ahead of any therapy whatsoever.

Study-level points and caveats: A 13 V-J model separated ophthalmopathy from stable hyperthyroidism.

Sequencing used blood. The TCR was taken from a woman aged 50 to 65 with Graves' hyperthyroidism. The V gene is TRBV19, the J gene TRBJ1-2, with TRBD1 identical over 9 bases. The CDR3 DNA sequence: TGTGCCAGTAGTACGACCGGGACAGGGAGTTATGGCTACACCTTC. Its translation: CASSTTGTGSYGYTF. The whole variable domain, remainder taken from reference TRBV19 and TRBJ1-2, is DGGITQSPKYLFRKEGQNVTLSCEQNLNHDAMYWYRQDPGQGLRLIYYSQIVNDFQKGDIAEGYSVSREKKESFPLTVTSAQKNPTAFYLCASSTTGTGSYGYTFGSGTRLTVV.